This TCR beta chain was retrieved from a study of response to subunit inactivated influenza vaccine. MiXCR was run by TCRdb on the RT-PCR reads, yielding one entry per CDR3 protein. The sample records 700,000 to 900,000 distinct CDR3 sequences, 21% being singletons. Sequenced here: PBMCs from blood, sampled around 5 days after vaccination. The sequence was collected from a man over 45 who received an inactivated influenza vaccine.

CDR3 amino acids: CASSLGIRGSTDTQYF. The CDR3 DNA sequence: TGCGCCAGCAGCTTGGGGATACGGGGGAGCACAGATACGCAGTATTTT. V usage is TRBV5-1 and J usage is TRBJ2-3; tentatively, D is TRBD2 (6 bases). This CDR3 has 16 amino acids. Germline loops: CDR1 SGHRS, CDR2 YFSETQ. The V end was cut by 0 bases, the J end by 0 bases, with 11 bases between.